This note documents a single TCR beta chain sequence. The antigen is unknown. The CDR3 is 13 amino acids. CDR1 is LNHDA and CDR2 is SQIVND in the germline V gene (reference sequence). J was trimmed by 9 bases and V by 1 base; bases with no gene match: 0. The PCR employed 60 Vbeta primers together with 13 Jbeta primers. TCRdb's table, derived via immunoSEQ multiplex PCR, lists solely in-frame clones and lacks some. Recorded for this sample: fewer than 45,000 clones. These data are taken from a study of cytomegalovirus exposure and HLA in healthy donors. Points from the study as a whole: It was only CMV serostatus that was available as immune exposure information. Within an earlier analysis, most TCR beta V segments proved productive either about 87% or about 30% of the time. Generally TCR sequences proved uncommon, though certain public TCRs appeared in numerous donors. Confirmation was obtained in vitro that a few CMV-associated chains are specific for CMV antigens.

This clonotype was obtained from a man aged 35 to 55 in good health and CMV-seropositive. The specimen was PBMCs. The chain carries TRBV19 and TRBJ2-3; the match to TRBD2 covers 11 bases. The CDR3 reads CASSIGTSGTQYF. The CDR3, as DNA: TGTGCCAGTAGTATAGGGACTAGCGGGACGCAGTATTTT.